Listed below are T cell receptor beta chains from one sample, sequenced in a study of control samples from healthy donors and cancer patients. Method: immunoSEQ multiplex PCR; TCRdb's copy keeps in-frame clones and lacks some. Among about 90,000 clones listed, 90% were seen once. The sequencing sample was made of blood. These receptors were collected from a young woman in good health. CDR3s include the opening cysteine and the closing phenylalanine or tryptophan. The order of the fields is clone size, V gene, D gene, J gene, CDR3 DNA, CDR3 protein. D genes are given only for firm matches. Clone size is stated in some rows and not others, as once, few, many or a class when expanded.

>-|TRBV2|-|TRBJ1-4
TGTGCCAGCAGTGTATTCAGCCCGGATGAAAAACTGTTTTTT
CASSVFSPDEKLFF
>-|TRBV5-1|-|TRBJ1-1
TGCGCCAGCAGCTTGGTGGGGATGGGGAACACTGAAGCTTTCTTT
CASSLVGMGNTEAFF
>-|TRBV4-2|-|TRBJ1-2
TGTGCCAGCAGCCAAGACCCCTCGGGGGCTAACTATGGCTACACCTTC
CASSQDPSGANYGYTF
>-|TRBV9|-|TRBJ2-5
TGTGCCAGCAGCGTAGAAAGGGGTTACCAAGAGACCCAGTACTTC
CASSVERGYQETQYF
>-|TRBV9|-|TRBJ1-1
TGTGCCAGCAGCGTAGCTCAGAACACTGAAGCTTTCTTT
CASSVAQNTEAFF
>-|TRBV7-9|-|TRBJ2-3
TGTGCCAGCAGCTTCTTCAGCACAGATACGCAGTATTTT
CASSFFSTDTQYF
>-|TRBV2|-|TRBJ1-6
TGTGCCAGCAGTGAGGGACGGGATAATTCACCCCTCCACTTT
CASSEGRDNSPLHF
>few|TRBV5-1|-|TRBJ1-2
TGCGCCAGCAGCTTACAGGGATACTATGGCTACACCTTC
CASSLQGYYGYTF
>-|TRBV2|-|TRBJ2-7
TGTGCCAGGATTAAGAGCTCCTACGAGCAGTACTTC
CARIKSSYEQYF
>-|TRBV19|TRBD1|TRBJ1-5
TGTGCCAGTATGGGGGACAGGCAGCCCCAGCATTTT
CASMGDRQPQHF
>-|TRBV10-1|-|TRBJ1-4
TGCGCCAGCAGGCCACGGCGTCGAAACAGGCGGTGGGAAAAACTGTTTTTT
CASRPRRRNRRWEKLFF
>-|TRBV7-3|TRBD2|TRBJ2-7
TGTGCCAGCAGCTTAGCGGGGGGACCCTACGAGCAGTACTTC
CASSLAGGPYEQYF
>-|TRBV10-3|-|TRBJ2-3
TGTGCCATCATGTCGGGCCGAGGGGTAGCAGATACGCAGTATTTT
CAIMSGRGVADTQYF
>-|TRBV3-1/TRBV3-2|-|TRBJ1-1
TGTGCCAGCAGCCAAGAAGTGGCGGGTGAAGCTTTCTTT
CASSQEVAGEAFF
>-|TRBV27|TRBD1|TRBJ1-2
TGTGCCAGCAGTTTATACAGGGGTAATGGCTACACCTTC
CASSLYRGNGYTF
>-|TRBV6-5|-|TRBJ1-2
TGTGCCAGCAGTTACGAGGGAGTCCATGGCTACACCTTC
CASSYEGVHGYTF
>once|TRBV4-1|TRBD1|TRBJ1-6
TGCGCCAGCAGCCCTTATACCGGGACAGGATCTTCACCCCTCCACTTT
CASSPYTGTGSSPLHF
>-|TRBV2|TRBD1|TRBJ1-6
TGTGCCAGCAGCCGCAGGGGGCAGCCCTCTAGGAATTCACCCCTCCACTTT
CASSRRGQPSRNSPLHF
>-|TRBV27|-|TRBJ1-2
TGTGCCAGCAGTCCCTACCTACAGGGTGGGAATGGCTACACCTTC
CASSPYLQGGNGYTF
>few|TRBV4-2|TRBD1|TRBJ1-2
TGTGCCAGCAGCCAAGATTTGGTGTCCGGACAGGGTAATGATGGCTACACCTTC
CASSQDLVSGQGNDGYTF
>-|TRBV6-5|TRBD2|TRBJ2-7
TGTGCCACAATGACTAGCGGGGGGCTCTACGAGCAGTACTTC
CATMTSGGLYEQYF
>-|TRBV2|-|TRBJ2-5
TGTGCCAGTACTAGGGCCAAACAAGAGACCCAGTACTTC
CASTRAKQETQYF
>-|TRBV11-2|TRBD2|TRBJ2-5
TGTGCCAGCAGATCCAGCGGGGTTTCGTATGTCGGAACGGAGACCCAGTACTTC
CASRSSGVSYVGTETQYF
>-|TRBV27|TRBD1|TRBJ2-7
TGTGCCAGCGGGTCTCGACAGGGGGCTAACGAGCAGTACTTC
CASGSRQGANEQYF
>-|TRBV11-3|-|TRBJ1-1
TGTGCCAGCAGTCCCCAGGGGAATACTGAAGCTTTCTTT
CASSPQGNTEAFF
>-|TRBV12-3/TRBV12-4|-|TRBJ2-7
TGTGCCAGCAGCTCATACAGGGGAGGGCGGTACTTC
CASSSYRGGRYF
>-|TRBV13|-|TRBJ2-7
TGTGCCAGCAGCCTAGTCTCCCGGGGACAAGGGGATTACGGGCAGTACTTC
CASSLVSRGQGDYGQYF
>-|TRBV12-5|TRBD1|TRBJ1-2
TGTGCTAGTGGTTTGGTTTTAGGGACAGGAGTCTCCGCTAACTATGGCTACACCTTC
CASGLVLGTGVSANYGYTF
>-|TRBV4-1|-|TRBJ1-1
TGCGCCAGCAGCCACCGAGGGGGGGTGAACACTGAAGCTTTCTTT
CASSHRGGVNTEAFF
>-|TRBV2|-|TRBJ2-7
TGTGCCAGCAGTGGCAGAACGGGGGCCTCCTACGAGCAGTACTTC
CASSGRTGASYEQYF
>once|TRBV19|-|TRBJ1-1
TGTGCCAGTAGTATCGGGGGGGGAGGCACTGAAGCTTTCTTT
CASSIGGGGTEAFF
>-|TRBV7-8|-|TRBJ2-5
TGTGCCAGCAGCCGGTTAGCGGATCAAGAGACCCAGTACTTC
CASSRLADQETQYF
>-|TRBV5-1|-|TRBJ2-2
TGCGCCAGCAGCTCCCTTAGGTGGAACACCGGGGAGCTGTTTTTT
CASSSLRWNTGELFF
>-|TRBV5-1|-|TRBJ2-7
TGCGCCAGCAGCTACGGGGCCTCCTGGGAGCAGTACTTC
CASSYGASWEQYF
>once|TRBV9|-|TRBJ2-3
TGTGCCAGCAGCGTAGGACCGAGCACAGATACGCAGTATTTT
CASSVGPSTDTQYF
>-|TRBV7-2|-|TRBJ2-1
TGTGCCAGCAGCTTAGGATCCTACAATGAGCAGTTCTTC
CASSLGSYNEQFF
>few|TRBV3-1/TRBV3-2|-|TRBJ2-3
TGTGCCAGCAGCCAAGACGCGAGGGACCCGTATTTT
CASSQDARDPYF
>-|TRBV5-1|-|TRBJ1-2
TGCGCCAGCAGTTGGGGGCTTAACTATGGCTACACCTTC
CASSWGLNYGYTF
>-|TRBV11-3|-|TRBJ2-2
TGTGCCAGCAGCCTCGGACAGTCGAACACCGGGGAGCTGTTTTTT
CASSLGQSNTGELFF
>-|TRBV27|-|TRBJ1-2
TGTGCCAGCCGGGGGACCCCGGCGGATGGCTACACCTTC
CASRGTPADGYTF
>-|TRBV19|-|TRBJ1-1
TGTGCCAGTATGAGCGTAACTGAAGCTTTCTTT
CASMSVTEAFF
>-|TRBV5-1|TRBD2|TRBJ2-7
TGCGCCAGCAGCCGGACTAGCGGGGCCTCCTACGAGCAGTACTTC
CASSRTSGASYEQYF
>-|TRBV12-5|TRBD1|TRBJ1-1
TGTGCTAGTGGCAGGGGGGCTGAAGCTTTCTTT
CASGRGAEAFF
>-|TRBV4-1|TRBD2|TRBJ2-5
TGCGCCAGCAGCCAAGAAAGCGGGGCCAGCGGCCGAGAGACCCAGTACTTC
CASSQESGASGRETQYF
>-|TRBV6-5|-|TRBJ1-2
TGTGCCAGCAGTTACGTGAGTGGCGGACTCTATGGCTACACCTTC
CASSYVSGGLYGYTF
>-|TRBV27|TRBD1|TRBJ1-4
TGTGCCAGCAGGCTACAGGGGGGGAATGAAAAACTGTTTTTT
CASRLQGGNEKLFF
>-|TRBV6-1|-|TRBJ1-2
TGTGCCAGCAGTGAAGCCCGGGCCAACACCTTC
CASSEARANTF
>-|TRBV24-1|-|TRBJ1-5
TGTGCCACCAGTGACCACTCTAATCAGCCCCAGCATTTT
CATSDHSNQPQHF
>-|TRBV9|TRBD1|TRBJ1-2
TGTGCCAGCAGCGTAGTTGACAGGGACTATGGCTACACCTTC
CASSVVDRDYGYTF